A single sample gave rise to the 13 T cell receptor beta chains below, sequenced in a study of T cell responses to AZD1222 COVID-19 vaccine. Assay used: immunoSEQ multiplex PCR; TCRdb lists only in-frame clones, some missing. The profile shows about 130,000 clones, 88% of them singletons. Specimen: peripheral blood, collected on day 0 of MenACWY control vaccination. Receptors were obtained from an adult in good health.

The chain couples TRBV2 to TRBJ2-3; TRBD1 is a possible D gene (5 bases). Germline V CDR1 and CDR2: SNHLY, FYNNEI. The V end lost 8 bases, the J end lost 6 bases, and 18 bases lay between the germline ends. This CDR3 spans 14 amino acids. CDR3 sequence reads: CASPKGPISDTQYF. For the CDR3, the DNA is TGTGCCAGCCCGAAGGGGCCGATTTCGGATACGCAGTATTTT.

The rearrangement joins TRBV6-5 to TRBJ2-5, with TRBD1 matching 7 bases. CDR1 is MNHEY, CDR2 SVGAGI, per germline. J was trimmed by 5 bases and V by 5 bases; bases with no gene match: 8. This CDR3 comprises 14 residues. The CDR3 DNA sequence: TGTGCCAGCAGTACTACAGGGGATTTGGAGACCCAGTACTTC. Translating gives CASSTTGDLETQYF.

The chain uses TRBV7-3 and TRBJ2-1, with TRBD2 as a possible D gene (6 bases). Germline values: CDR1 SGHTA, CDR2 FQGTGA. V was clipped by 2 bases and J by 0 bases, with 11 bases between them. The CDR3 sequence is 16 residues long. CDR3 in amino acids: CASSLVGGISYNEQFF. Here the CDR3 DNA reads TGTGCCAGCAGCTTAGTGGGCGGGATCTCCTACAATGAGCAGTTCTTC.

In this sample, this clone turned up once. The chain links TRBV2 to TRBJ1-2; D unresolved. Trimming removed 9 bases from V and 10 bases from J, with 12 bases in between. The CDR3 extends over 10 amino acids. CDR1 is SNHLY and CDR2 is FYNNEI in the germline V gene. CDR3 sequence (DNA): TGTGCCAGGCGGTCCGGGCCCTACACCTTC. As protein: CARRSGPYTF. The whole variable domain, remainder taken from reference TRBV2 and TRBJ1-2, is EPEVTQTPSHQVTQMGQEVILRCVPISNHLYFYWYRQILGQKVEFLVSFYNNEISEKSEIFDDQFSVERPDGSNFTLKIRSTKLEDSAMYFCARRSGPYTFGSGTRLTVV.

The chain has TRBV5-4 and TRBJ1-1, with a possible D match to TRBD1 (6 bases). Germline-derived CDR1 and CDR2 are SGHNT and YYREEE (reference sequence). Trimming left V 7 bases short and J 6 bases short, with 16 bases between. The CDR3 extends over 13 amino acids. This chain's CDR3 is CASEGQGGPEAFF. CDR3 sequence (DNA): TGTGCCAGCGAAGGACAAGGGGGGCCTGAAGCTTTCTTT.

This sequence joins TRBV7-3 and TRBJ2-1, with D unresolved. Germline CDR1 reads SGHTA; CDR2 reads FQGTGA. V was shortened by 5 bases and J by 3 bases, with 11 bases between the two germline ends. This CDR3 is built from 14 residues. CDR3 region: CASSPPGLYNEQFF. CDR3 nucleotides: TGTGCCAGCAGCCCTCCGGGCCTCTACAATGAGCAGTTCTTC.

The genes are TRBV19 and TRBJ2-7; D perhaps matches TRBD2 (6 bases). V was pared by 3 bases and J by 6 bases, with 12 bases between. The CDR3 length is 13 residues. The germline gives CDR1 LNHDA, CDR2 SQIVND (reference sequence). CDR3 residues: CASSMIQGGEQYF. The CDR3 nucleotides read TGTGCCAGTAGTATGATCCAGGGAGGCGAGCAGTACTTC.

The chain uses TRBV27 and TRBJ1-5; D is uncertain. The V end was cut by 2 bases, the J end by 0 bases, with 11 bases between. This CDR3 region has 16 residues. Germline CDR1 reads MNHEY; CDR2 reads SMNVEV (reference sequence). The CDR3 loop is CASSLIAVGSNQPQHF. The CDR3 DNA is TGTGCCAGCAGTTTAATTGCGGTGGGTAGCAATCAGCCCCAGCATTTT.

The chain carries TRBV9 and TRBJ1-2, with D unclear. CDR1 and CDR2 from the germline V gene are SGDLS and YYNGEE. V was pared by 3 bases and J by 3 bases, with 15 bases between. The CDR3 is 15 residues long. CDR3 nucleotides: TGTGCCAGCAGCGCCAACCCTAGGTCGGACTATGGCTACACCTTC. It yields the protein CASSANPRSDYGYTF.

V gene TRBV6-5 combines with J gene TRBJ2-7; D unclear. The V gene's germline CDR1 is MNHEY and CDR2 SVGAGI. With 0 bases removed from V and 2 bases from J, the gap between germline ends came to 8 bases. This CDR3 is 14 amino acids long. Here the CDR3 reads CASSYSTSTYEQYF. The CDR3 DNA reads TGTGCCAGCAGTTACTCGACTTCCACCTACGAGCAGTACTTC.

The chain is built from TRBV5-6 and TRBJ2-6; D remains unclear. The CDR3 contains 16 residues. Trimming removed 6 bases from V and 0 bases from J, with 13 bases in between. From germline, CDR1 is SGHDT and CDR2 YYEEEE. CDR3: CASIGLALSGANVLTF. The CDR3 nucleotides read TGTGCCAGCATCGGGCTGGCCCTCTCTGGGGCCAACGTCCTGACTTTC.

The genes are TRBV18 and TRBJ2-1; TRBD1 matches at 9 bases. The CDR3 runs 15 residues. The V and J ends lost 5 bases and 0 bases, in that order; junction bases with no gene match: 2. CDR1 and CDR2 from the germline V gene are KGHSH and LQKENI. CDR3 amino acids: CASSGQGSSYNEQFF. Written as DNA, the CDR3 is TGTGCCAGCTCAGGACAGGGGAGCTCCTACAATGAGCAGTTCTTC.

This chain joins TRBV29-1 and TRBJ2-6, with no clear D. In germline, CDR1 is SQVTM, CDR2 ANQGSEA. CDR3 length equals 17 residues. V dropped 4 bases and J dropped 0 bases, with 16 bases sitting between them. The CDR3 region is CSVASRSGFSGANVLTF. As DNA, the CDR3 is TGCAGCGTTGCCTCGAGGTCCGGTTTCTCTGGGGCCAACGTCCTGACTTTC.